This TCR beta chain comes out of a study of cytomegalovirus exposure and HLA in healthy donors. V shed 4 bases, J shed 7 bases, and the junction held 8 bases outside the gene matches. The CDR3 totals 15 residues. Germline V gives CDR1 SNHLY, CDR2 FYNNEI. This clone has only one observation. Donors showed nominal health when sampled, although they likely had unrecorded immune exposures. The PCR used 60 Vbeta and 13 Jbeta primers. Profiling relied on immunoSEQ multiplex PCR, and the TCRdb table lists in-frame clones only, not all of them. The top ten clones hold 0.5% to 0.85% of a sample with more than 140,000 clones, about three quarters of them seen once.

This clonotype was obtained from a male donor in good health and CMV-seronegative. Sequencing was performed on PBMCs. The chain has TRBV2 and TRBJ2-1; the match to TRBD2 covers 9 bases. Written as DNA, the CDR3 is TGTGCCAGCAGTGCCGGGACTAGCTTCGGGAATGAGCAGTTCTTC. Protein: CASSAGTSFGNEQFF.